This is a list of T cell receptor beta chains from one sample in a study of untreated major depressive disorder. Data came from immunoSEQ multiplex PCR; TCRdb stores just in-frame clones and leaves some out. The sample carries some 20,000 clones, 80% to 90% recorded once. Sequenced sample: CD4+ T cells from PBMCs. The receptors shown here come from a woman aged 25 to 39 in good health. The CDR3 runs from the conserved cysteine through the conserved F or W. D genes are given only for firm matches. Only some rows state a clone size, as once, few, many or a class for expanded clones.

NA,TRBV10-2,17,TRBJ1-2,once,TGCGCCAGCAGTGAGTCGGCAGCCTCCGTCCTAAGATATGGCTACACCTTC,CASSESAASVLRYGYTF
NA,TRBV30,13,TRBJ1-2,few,TGTGCCTGGAGTGTAGCGGCAGGGGATGGCTACACCTTC,CAWSVAAGDGYTF
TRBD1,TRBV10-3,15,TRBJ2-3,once,TGTGCCATCAGTGAAGGGACAGGGGACGAAGATACGCAGTATTTT,CAISEGTGDEDTQYF
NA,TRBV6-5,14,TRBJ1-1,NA,TGTGCCAGCAGTTACTTAGGAGGGGACACTGAAGCTTTCTTT,CASSYLGGDTEAFF
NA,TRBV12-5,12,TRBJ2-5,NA,TGTGCTAGTGGTTTGGTATTGGGGACCCAGTACTTC,CASGLVLGTQYF
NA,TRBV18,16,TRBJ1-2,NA,TGTGCCAGCTCACCACCGGAGGGGTTCTTTAACTATGGCTACACCTTC,CASSPPEGFFNYGYTF
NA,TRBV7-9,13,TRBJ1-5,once,TGTGCCAGCAGCTTAAAGGCGAATCAGCCCCAGCATTTT,CASSLKANQPQHF
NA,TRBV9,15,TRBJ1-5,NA,TGTGCCAGCAGCCAGGGGAGCAGGCGTGATCAGCCCCAGCATTTT,CASSQGSRRDQPQHF
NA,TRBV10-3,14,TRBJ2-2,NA,TGTGCCATCAGGCCGGCCCTGAACACCGGGGAGCTGTTTTTT,CAIRPALNTGELFF
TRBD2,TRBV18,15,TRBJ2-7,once,TGTGCCAGCTCACCACCGGTAGCTAGCGGGGGGTTCGTGTACTTC,CASSPPVASGGFVYF
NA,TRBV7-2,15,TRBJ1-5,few,TGTGCCAGCAGCTTAGAAGGGGGTTTTAATCAGCCCCAGCATTTT,CASSLEGGFNQPQHF
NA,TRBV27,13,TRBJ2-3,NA,TGTGCCAGCAGTGCCTACGTCACAGATACGCAGTATTTT,CASSAYVTDTQYF
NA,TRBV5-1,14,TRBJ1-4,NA,TGCGCCAGCAGCGTACGGGACGTCGATGAAAAACTGTTTTTT,CASSVRDVDEKLFF
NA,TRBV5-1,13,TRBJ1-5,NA,TGCGCCAGCAGCCCGGACAGAGAACAGCCCCAGCATTTT,CASSPDREQPQHF
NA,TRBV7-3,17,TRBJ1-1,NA,TGTGCCAGCAGCCTAAGAGCCGACTCCAGGGGAGTCACTGAAGCTTTCTTT,CASSLRADSRGVTEAFF
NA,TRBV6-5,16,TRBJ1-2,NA,TGTGCCAGCAGTTACCTCCGAGGCAGGACCGATTATGGCTACACCTTC,CASSYLRGRTDYGYTF
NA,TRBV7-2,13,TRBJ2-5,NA,TGTGCCAGCAGCTTAGAAGTGGTCGAGACCCAGTACTTC,CASSLEVVETQYF
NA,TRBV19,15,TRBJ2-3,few,TGTGCCAGTAGTCCCCGAGGGTCCGGGGGAGATACGCAGTATTTT,CASSPRGSGGDTQYF
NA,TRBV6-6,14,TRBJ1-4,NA,TGTGCCAGCAGTTGGGGATCAACTAATGAAAAACTGTTTTTT,CASSWGSTNEKLFF
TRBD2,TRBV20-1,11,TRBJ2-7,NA,TGCAGTGCCGGGGAGGGGTACGAGCAGTACTTC,CSAGEGYEQYF
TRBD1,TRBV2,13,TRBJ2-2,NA,TGTGCCACCCGGGACAGGGGAACCGGGGAGCTGTTTTTT,CATRDRGTGELFF
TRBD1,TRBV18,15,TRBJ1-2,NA,TGTGCCAGCTCCCCCCCCGGACAGGGAGTCTATGGCTACACCTTC,CASSPPGQGVYGYTF
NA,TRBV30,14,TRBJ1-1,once,TGTGCCTGGAGTGACGCCCCAGTTAACACTGAAGCTTTCTTT,CAWSDAPVNTEAFF
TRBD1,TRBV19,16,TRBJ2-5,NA,TGTGCCAGTAGTATCGTGCGACAGGGGTATGGGGAGACCCAGTACTTC,CASSIVRQGYGETQYF
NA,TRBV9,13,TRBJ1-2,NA,TGTGCCAGCAGCGCTCAGGGTTATTTTGGCTACACCTTC,CASSAQGYFGYTF
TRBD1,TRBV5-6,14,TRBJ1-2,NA,TGTGCCAGCAGCTTTCTCACAGGGGGATATGGCTACACCTTC,CASSFLTGGYGYTF
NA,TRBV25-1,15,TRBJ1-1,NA,TGTGCCAGCAGTGAATTTAGCGGCAGTAACACTGAAGCTTTCTTT,CASSEFSGSNTEAFF
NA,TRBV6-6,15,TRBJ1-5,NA,TGTGCCAGCAGTCTGGAGGGGTCCGGCAATCAGCCCCAGCATTTT,CASSLEGSGNQPQHF
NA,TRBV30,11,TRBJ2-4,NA,TGTGCCTGCGAAGTCAAAAACATTCAGTACTTC,CACEVKNIQYF
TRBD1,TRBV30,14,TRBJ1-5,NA,TGTGCCTGGAGCTTACAGGGGGAGAATCAGCCCCAGCATTTT,CAWSLQGENQPQHF
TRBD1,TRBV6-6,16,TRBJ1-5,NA,TGTGCCAGCAGTTCGACGGGACAGGGGGCATTTCAGCCCCAGCATTTT,CASSSTGQGAFQPQHF
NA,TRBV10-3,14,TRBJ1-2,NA,TGTGCCATCAGCCCCGGGCCTATCAGGGATGGCTACACCTTC,CAISPGPIRDGYTF
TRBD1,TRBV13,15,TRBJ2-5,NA,TGTGCCAGCAGCCCCAGCTCCAGGGGGTTGGCGACCCAGTACTTC,CASSPSSRGLATQYF
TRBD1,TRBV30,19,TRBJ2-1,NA,TGTGCCTGGAGTGTATACACAGGGGAGTTTTTCGGGTCCTACAATGAGCAGTTCTTC,CAWSVYTGEFFGSYNEQFF
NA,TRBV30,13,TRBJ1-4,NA,TGTGCCTGGAGGGAGGACCCCCTGGGAAAACTGTTTTTT,CAWREDPLGKLFF
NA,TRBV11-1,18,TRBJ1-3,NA,TGTGCCAGCAGGTGGGAGCGCGGTTCCAATCACTCTGGAAACACCATATATTTT,CASRWERGSNHSGNTIYF
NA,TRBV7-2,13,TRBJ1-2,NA,TGTGCCAGCAGCTTATCAGGGTTCGATGGCTACACCTTC,CASSLSGFDGYTF
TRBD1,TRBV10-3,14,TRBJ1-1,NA,TGTGCCATCAGTTCAACAGGGGCAGGCACTGAAGCTTTCTTT,CAISSTGAGTEAFF
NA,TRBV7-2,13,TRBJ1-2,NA,TGTGCCAGCAGCCCGGGACCCGGCTGGGGCTACACCTTC,CASSPGPGWGYTF
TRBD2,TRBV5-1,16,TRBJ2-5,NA,TGCGCCAGCAGCTTATTAGCGGGGGCGTCGCGAGAGACCCAGTACTTC,CASSLLAGASRETQYF
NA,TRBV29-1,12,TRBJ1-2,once,TGCAGCGTCCGCTGGGGTGCCTATGGCTACACCTTC,CSVRWGAYGYTF
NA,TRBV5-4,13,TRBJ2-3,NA,TGTGCCAGCAGCCGTGGAGGCACAGATACGCAGTATTTT,CASSRGGTDTQYF
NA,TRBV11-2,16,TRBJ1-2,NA,TGTGCCAGCAGCCCCCACAGGGAGGGCCTTCGCTATGGCTACACCTTC,CASSPHREGLRYGYTF
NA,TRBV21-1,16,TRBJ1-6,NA,TGTGCCAGCAGCAAATTTCCGACAGGGAAAAATTCACCCCTCCACTTT,CASSKFPTGKNSPLHF
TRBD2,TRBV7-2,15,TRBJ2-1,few,TGTGCCAGCAGCTCGACTAGCGGGGGGGCAGGTGAGCAGTTCTTC,CASSSTSGGAGEQFF
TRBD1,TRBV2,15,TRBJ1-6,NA,TGTGCCAGCAGCAGGGACAGGGGTTGGAATTCACCCCTCCACTTT,CASSRDRGWNSPLHF
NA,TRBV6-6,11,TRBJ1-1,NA,TGTGCCAGCAGCACCAGGACTGAAGCTTTCTTT,CASSTRTEAFF
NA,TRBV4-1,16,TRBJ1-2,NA,TGCGCCAGCAGCCCGGCGGAGGGTGGGGAGACGTATGGCTACACCTTC,CASSPAEGGETYGYTF
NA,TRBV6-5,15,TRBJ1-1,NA,TGTGCCAGCAGTTCTCGGGCCAAAGGGTCTCCCGAAGCTTTCTTT,CASSSRAKGSPEAFF
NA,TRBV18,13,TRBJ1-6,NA,TGTGCCAGCTCCCCTGGGGATGGGTCACCCCTCCACTTT,CASSPGDGSPLHF
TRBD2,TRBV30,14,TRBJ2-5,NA,TGTGCCTGGAGCCCGATGGGGGGGTGGGAGACCCAGTACTTC,CAWSPMGGWETQYF
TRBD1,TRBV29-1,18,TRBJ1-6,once,TGCAGCGTTGAAGATTTGGGGACAGGGGGAGGAAGGGATTCACCCCTCCACTTT,CSVEDLGTGGGRDSPLHF
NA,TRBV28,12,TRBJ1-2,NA,TGTGCCAGCAGTTTGAGGGCGTATGGCTACACCTTC,CASSLRAYGYTF